A selection of T cell receptor beta chains follows, all from one sample in a study of breast tumors, draining lymph nodes, adjacent tissues. TCRdb redid the calling of the multiplex PCR reads with MiXCR, one entry per CDR3 protein. This table holds around 150,000 distinct CDR3 sequences, approximately 29% found once. Sequenced sample: axillary lymph node tissue. The receptor source for this set is a female donor with breast cancer. Some clones in this sample may be carry-over from other donors' samples. The CDR3 runs from the conserved cysteine through the conserved F or W. D genes are given only for firm matches. Clone sizes are given selectively: once, few, many, or a class where the clone is expanded.

NA	TRBV7-8	once	TRBJ1-4	CAGSVGQSFGKLFF	TGTGCCGGCAGCGTCGGACAGTCCTTTGGGAAACTGTTCTTT
TRBD1	TRBV7-9	NA	TRBJ1-6	CASSLGTVNSYNSPLHF	TGTGCCAGCAGCCTCGGGACAGTCAACTCCTATAATTCACCCCTCCACTTT
NA	TRBV6-5	many	TRBJ2-2	CASSYLGAGELFF	TGTGCCAGCAGTTACTTAGGGGCCGGGGAGCTGTTTTTT
NA	TRBV3-1	many	TRBJ2-5	CASSQMYQETQYF	TGTGCCAGCAGCCAAATGTACCAAGAGACCCAGTACTTC
NA	TRBV19	many	TRBJ2-1	CASSISPSYNEQFF	TGTGCCAGTAGTATCTCGCCTTCCTACAATGAGCAGTTCTTC
NA	TRBV5-5	many	TRBJ1-5	CASSLVVGSTFPQHF	TGTGCCAGCAGCTTAGTGGTTGGGTCTACGTTCCCCCAGCATTTT
NA	TRBV5-6	many	TRBJ2-3	CASSPERTDTQYF	TGTGCCAGCAGCCCCGAGCGGACAGATACGCAGTATTTT
TRBD2	TRBV20-1	many	TRBJ2-7	CSARGSGGLYEQYF	TGCAGTGCTCGGGGGAGCGGGGGCCTCTACGAGCAGTACTTC
NA	TRBV6-2/TRBV6-3	NA	TRBJ2-3	CASSYVKGIYNEQYF	TGTGCCAGCAGTTACGTGAAGGGGATTTACAATGAGCAGTATTTT
TRBD1	TRBV30	many	TRBJ2-1	CAWSVLRDRGYEQFF	TGTGCCTGGAGTGTACTCCGGGACAGGGGATATGAGCAGTTCTTC
TRBD1	TRBV7-3	NA	TRBJ2-3	CASSPDRGSYNEQYF	TGTGCCAGCAGCCCGGACAGGGGGTCCTACAATGAGCAGTATTTT
NA	TRBV7-2	NA	TRBJ1-6	CASRQTTGSLSSYNSPLHF	TGTGCCAGCAGGCAGACCACAGGGTCCTTAAGCTCCTATAATTCACCCCTCCACTTT
NA	TRBV7-6	NA	TRBJ2-5	CASSSSPGSGTQYF	TGTGCCAGCAGCTCCAGTCCGGGCTCAGGGACCCAGTACTTC
NA	TRBV6-5	NA	TRBJ2-3	CASSDPSGTTDTQYF	TGTGCCAGCAGTGACCCGTCTGGGACCACAGATACGCAGTATTTT
TRBD1	TRBV7-2	many	TRBJ1-4	CASSLGTGSNEKLFF	TGTGCCAGCAGCTTAGGGACAGGGTCTAATGAAAAACTGTTTTTT
NA	TRBV5-8	many	TRBJ1-3	CASNPGQPGNTIYF	TGTGCCAGCAACCCCGGACAGCCGGGAAACACCATATATTTT
TRBD1	TRBV5-6	NA	TRBJ1-5	CASSYTGGGLYSNQPQHF	TGTGCCAGCAGCTACACAGGGGGTGGCCTCTATAGCAATCAGCCCCAGCATTTT
NA	TRBV2	many	TRBJ1-1	CASSQVDNTEAFF	TGTGCCAGCAGCCAAGTCGACAACACTGAAGCTTTCTTT
NA	TRBV15	few	TRBJ2-5	CATSRDFAYQETQYF	TGTGCCACCAGCAGAGATTTTGCGTACCAAGAGACCCAGTACTTC
NA	TRBV15	NA	TRBJ2-7	CATSRDQGADEQYF	TGTGCCACCAGCAGAGATCAAGGGGCCGACGAGCAGTACTTC
NA	TRBV7-9	few	TRBJ1-1	CASSPIAAFF	TGTGCCAGCAGCCCCATTGCAGCTTTCTTT
NA	TRBV3-1	many	TRBJ1-2	CASSQEEGGYTF	TGTGCCAGCAGCCAAGAAGAGGGTGGCTACACCTTC
TRBD1	TRBV4-2	few	TRBJ1-1	CASSWWDRQNTEAFF	TGTGCCAGCAGCTGGTGGGACAGGCAGAACACTGAAGCTTTCTTT
NA	TRBV5-6	NA	TRBJ1-5	CASSRPGEQHF	TGTGCCAGCAGCCGCCCGGGCGAGCAGCATTTT
TRBD2	TRBV18	many	TRBJ2-2	CASKSGEHTGELFF	TGTGCCAGCAAGAGCGGGGAGCACACCGGGGAGCTGTTTTTT
NA	TRBV20-1	many	TRBJ2-3	CSGGPDYLSTDTQYF	TGCAGTGGGGGACCGGACTACCTAAGCACAGATACGCAGTATTTT
TRBD1	TRBV19	NA	TRBJ1-2	CASSTGTAQVYGYTF	TGTGCCAGTAGCACTGGGACAGCCCAAGTGTATGGCTACACCTTC
NA	TRBV15	many	TRBJ1-1	CATSRDRGGANTEAFF	TGTGCCACCAGCAGAGATCGCGGGGGCGCAAACACTGAAGCTTTCTTT
NA	TRBV20-1	many	TRBJ1-3	CSARAPGTSSGNTIYF	TGCAGTGCTAGAGCACCGGGGACTAGCTCTGGAAACACCATATATTTT
TRBD2	TRBV6-5	NA	TRBJ2-6	CASSHSMFGTRTSGANVLTF	TGTGCCAGCAGTCACTCGATGTTTGGGACTAGGACCTCTGGGGCCAACGTCCTGACTTTC